These 14 T cell receptor beta chains were sequenced from one sample in a study of T-cell memory formation after mild COVID-19 (TCRdb year 2021). The protocol used for the library was 5' RACE. Sequencing instrument: Illumina NovaSeq 6000. TCRdb reran the public reads through fastp at Q25 and MiXCR, keeping productive beta chains. For every CDR3 protein sequence, its rows merge into one entry that carries the most common genes and DNA. The table for this sample lists about 450,000 distinct CDR3 sequences; less than 25% of them were counted only once. The ten largest make up 13% of the sample. The specimen sequenced was PBMCs or a T cell subset sorted from them (not recorded which). These receptors all come from an adult woman who had mild COVID-19 (a few samples of this study predate the infection). The sample titles of this study are shuffled in the database, so cell type and time point are left out; the donor was told from shared clones.

The chain uses TRBV5-1 and TRBJ2-3; a weak D match, TRBD1 (6 bases). V was clipped by 0 bases and J by 2 bases, with 16 bases between them. There are 17 residues in the CDR3. CDR1 and CDR2 (germline): SGHRS, YFSETQ. CDR3 protein: CASSLAALRGLTDTQYF. Written as DNA, the CDR3 is TGCGCCAGCAGCTTGGCCGCCCTCAGGGGCCTCACAGATACGCAGTATTTT.

This clonotype was seen a handful of times. The chain joins TRBV20-1 to TRBJ2-1; 10 bases align to TRBD2. The CDR3 covers 15 residues. Germline V gene data show CDR1 as DFQATT and CDR2 as SNEGSKA (reference sequence). V shed 1 base and J 8 bases; nucleotides not matched to a gene: 8. CDR3 residues: CSARGTSGNGHEQFF. The DNA for the CDR3 is TGCAGTGCTAGAGGCACTAGCGGGAATGGCCATGAGCAGTTCTTC.

The V call is TRBV4-3, the J call TRBJ2-7, with 9 nucleotides matching TRBD2. Germline CDR1 and CDR2: LGHNA and YSLEER. The CDR3 is 17 amino acids. With 0 bases clipped from V and 2 bases from J, the junction kept 8 bases outside the gene matches. The CDR3 DNA is TGCGCCAGCAGCCAAGATAAAGGACTAGCGAACACCTACGAGCAGTACTTC. This encodes CASSQDKGLANTYEQYF.

The chain is built from TRBV7-2 and TRBJ2-3; D remains ambiguous. Germline values: CDR1 SGHTA, CDR2 FQGNSA. CDR3 size: 14 residues. Trimming cost V 3 bases and J 2 bases, with 9 bases left between them. The CDR3 bases are TGTGCCAGCAGCTTTTCGAGACTCACAGATACGCAGTATTTT. Its protein is CASSFSRLTDTQYF. Based on the CDR3 plus reference TRBV7-2 and TRBJ2-3, the full variable domain is GAGVSQSPSNKVTEKGKDVELRCDPISGHTALYWYRQSLGQGLEFLIYFQGNSAPDKSGLPSDRFSAERTGGSVSTLTIQRTQQEDSAVYLCASSFSRLTDTQYFGPGTRLTVL.

Details on this clonotype: One junction end does not reproduce the germline sequence, and a read error may be involved. The chain joins TRBV27 to TRBJ1-1; 7 nucleotides agree with TRBD1. Germline V gene data show CDR1 as MNHEY and CDR2 as SMNVEV (reference sequence). The CDR3 extends over 13 amino acids. The CDR3 spells CSSSLSGGTEAFF. CDR3 DNA sequence: TGTTCCAGCAGTTTATCAGGGGGCACTGAAGCTTTCTTT.

The V and J genes are TRBV7-2 and TRBJ1-5; tentatively, D is TRBD1 (5 bases). The germline V and J ends were trimmed by 3 bases and 4 bases, with 13 bases remaining between them. Germline V lookup: CDR1 SGHTA, CDR2 FQGNSA. The CDR3 extends over 15 amino acids. The CDR3 reads CASSFLTDQNQPQHF. Here the CDR3 DNA reads TGTGCCAGCAGCTTTTTGACAGACCAGAATCAGCCCCAGCATTTT.

V usage is TRBV5-5 and J usage is TRBJ2-1, with D possibly TRBD1 on 6 matching bases. Trimming stripped 3 bases from V and 11 bases from J, with 12 bases between. The CDR3 consists of 12 residues. Germline V gives CDR1 SGHKS, CDR2 YYEKEE (reference sequence). The CDR3 DNA sequence: TGTGCCAGCAGCTCTGACAGGAGAAAGCAGTTCTTC. It translates to CASSSDRRKQFF. Filled out from reference TRBV5-5 and TRBJ2-1, the complete variable domain reads DAGVTQSPTHLIKTRGQQVTLRCSPISGHKSVSWYQQVLGQGPQFIFQYYEKEERGRGNFPDRFSARQFPNYSSELNVNALLLGDSALYLCASSSDRRKQFFGPGTRLTVL.

As to this clonotype: At one end the junction does not follow the germline gene, possibly because of a read error. The chain couples TRBV12-3 or TRBV12-4 to TRBJ2-7; maybe TRBD1 (5 bases). The CDR3 extends over 11 amino acids. DNA of the CDR3: TGTGCCAGCCGTTTAGGGGTTCTGGAGTACTTC. Its translation is CASRLGVLEYF.

This clonotype was counted only a few times. The chain uses TRBV24-1 and TRBJ2-5; 10 positions agree with TRBD1. Germline V CDR1 and CDR2: KGHDR, SFDVKD. With 4 bases clipped from V and 3 bases from J, the junction kept 7 bases outside the gene matches. The CDR3 is made up of 16 amino acids. As DNA, the CDR3 is TGTGCCACCAGTGAAACCGGGACAGGGGCTAAAGAGACCCAGTACTTC. Protein product: CATSETGTGAKETQYF.

This rearrangement joins TRBV4-2 to TRBJ2-3; D is ambiguous. In germline, CDR1 is LGHNA, CDR2 YNFKEQ. This CDR3 spans 17 amino acids. Trimming pared 1 base from V and 4 bases from J, leaving 18 bases between. The CDR3 nucleotides are TGTGCCAGCAGCCAAGCTCACCTCCCAGTGGTTGCAGATACGCAGTATTTT. Its protein product is CASSQAHLPVVADTQYF.

This chain connects TRBV7-2 to TRBJ2-3; the D gene could be TRBD1 or TRBD2 (6 bases each). The CDR3 covers 14 residues. Germline CDR1 SGHTA, CDR2 FQGNSA. V gave up 2 bases and J gave up 2 bases, with 8 bases separating them. CDR3 DNA sequence: TGTGCCAGCAGCTTATCGGGGGCCACAGATACGCAGTATTTT. Amino acid sequence: CASSLSGATDTQYF.

The table lists this clonotype with a few counts. V usage is TRBV11-3 and J usage is TRBJ2-1, with 9 bases lining up with TRBD2. Germline CDR1 is SGHNT and CDR2 is YENEEA. The CDR3 has 16 amino acids. Losses at the gene ends were 4 bases for V and 0 bases for J; bases not matched to a gene: 4. The CDR3 DNA is TGTGCCAGCAGCTCCGGTAGCGGGGGCTCCTACAATGAGCAGTTCTTC. This codes for CASSSGSGGSYNEQFF. The full variable domain, with the rest looked up from reference TRBV11-3 and TRBJ2-1, is EAGVVQSPRYKIIEKKQPVAFWCNPISGHNTLYWYLQNLGQGPELLIRYENEEAVDDSQLPKDRFSAERLKGVDSTLKIQPAELGDSAVYLCASSSGSGGSYNEQFFGPGTRLTVL.

This clonotype has at least ten counts. The chain links TRBV19 to TRBJ1-1, with D possibly TRBD1 on 5 matching bases. The CDR3 spans 14 residues. Looked up from germline, CDR1 is LNHDA and CDR2 is SQIVND (reference sequence). V shed 6 bases and J shed 1 base, with 12 bases lying between them. Here the CDR3 DNA reads TGTGCCAGTAGACGGGGCGTCTCGAACACTGAAGCTTTCTTT. This encodes CASRRGVSNTEAFF.

V and J are TRBV3-1 and TRBJ2-1; unclear D gene. This CDR3 region has 14 residues. Germline CDR1 reads LGHDT; CDR2 reads YNNKEL (reference sequence). The V and J ends lost 0 bases and 9 bases respectively, with 12 bases between them. The CDR3 sequence is CASSQDPARSEQFF. The DNA of the CDR3 is TGTGCCAGCAGCCAAGATCCCGCAAGGAGTGAGCAGTTCTTC.